Each of the 30 T cell receptor beta chains below was sequenced from the same sample in a study of CD8 T cells in ankylosing spondylitis. In TCRdb, the 5' RACE reads were re-called with MiXCR into one record per CDR3 protein. The profile shows 200,000 to 300,000 distinct CDR3 sequences, 8.6% of them singletons. Source material: blood, either unsorted or a sorted T cell fraction (not recorded which). The source is a male donor with ankylosing spondylitis or in good health (not recorded which).

This clonotype was detected ten times or more. The chain joins TRBV7-8 to TRBJ1-5; D unresolved. Germline V gene sequence: CDR1 SGHVS, CDR2 FQNEAQ. This CDR3 contains 15 residues. The V gene lost 7 bases and the J gene lost 3 bases, with 16 bases spanning the gap. The CDR3 sequence: CASTNGRIFNQPQHF. CDR3 coding DNA: TGTGCCAGCACCAACGGACGAATTTTCAATCAGCCCCAGCATTTT.

As to this clonotype: A much larger clone sits a single nucleotide away, making a read error possible. V usage is TRBV20-1 and J usage is TRBJ2-5; D unresolved. This CDR3 is built from 15 residues. Germline loops: CDR1 DFQATT, CDR2 SNEGSKA (reference sequence). The CDR3 region has the DNA TGCAGTTCTAGAGATGGAAGTGCGAACCAAGAGACCCAGTACTTC. Protein product: CSSRDGSANQETQYF.

V gene TRBV6-4 combines with J gene TRBJ2-4; D possibly matches TRBD1 or TRBD2 (7 bases each). The CDR3 covers 15 residues. The V and J ends lost 6 bases and 6 bases respectively, with 18 bases between them. The germline V gene has CDR1 MRHNA and CDR2 SNTAGT. The CDR3 DNA is TGTGCCAGCAGCGCTAGCGGACAGGTTAGAAACATTCAGTACTTC. Its protein is CASSASGQVRNIQYF.

This clonotype occurred many times. The gene calls are TRBV12-3 or TRBV12-4 and TRBJ1-2; 9 nucleotides line up with TRBD1. After removal of 4 bases from V and 4 bases from J, the junction contained 10 bases not matched to a gene. This CDR3 region has 16 residues. The CDR3 nucleotides read TGTGCCAGCAGTTCTGGGACAGGGAGAAGGCTCTATGGCTACACCTTC. Protein product: CASSSGTGRRLYGYTF.

CDR3 in DNA: TGTGCCAGCAGCCCTCAGGGGGATCTAGCCAAAAACATTCAGTACTTC. It encodes CASSPQGDLAKNIQYF. J is TRBJ2-4 and V is TRBV7-9; the match to TRBD1 covers 7 bases. J was trimmed by 0 bases and V by 5 bases; bases with no gene match: 7. Germline V gene data show CDR1 as SEHNR and CDR2 as FQNEAQ (reference sequence). The CDR3 is made up of 16 amino acids.

This clonotype showed up many times. The chain is built from TRBV7-3 and TRBJ2-7, with unresolved D. The CDR3 has 14 residues. Trimming took off 5 bases at V and 1 base at J, with 12 bases between the two ends. Per the germline V gene, CDR1 is SGHTA and CDR2 is FQGTGA. In DNA form, the CDR3 reads TGTGCCAGCAGCCCTGAGACTCAATCCTACGAGCAGTACTTC. Protein: CASSPETQSYEQYF.

The table lists this clonotype with many counts. V is TRBV9 and J is TRBJ2-3; TRBD1 aligns across 7 bases. Unmatched junction bases numbered 7, after V lost 4 bases and J lost 2 bases. The CDR3 is 15 residues long. CDR1 SGDLS and CDR2 YYNGEE come from the germline V gene. The CDR3 sequence is CASSIKGQYTDTQYF. In nucleotides, the CDR3 is TGTGCCAGCAGCATAAAGGGACAGTACACAGATACGCAGTATTTT.

The chain is built from TRBV7-9 and TRBJ1-2; 11 bases map to TRBD1. The CDR3 consists of 14 residues. Unmatched junction bases numbered 6, after V lost 5 bases and J lost 7 bases. CDR1 and CDR2 from the germline V gene are SEHNR and FQNEAQ (reference sequence). Here the CDR3 reads CASSAGTGGLGYTF. Here the CDR3 DNA reads TGTGCCAGCAGCGCTGGGACAGGGGGTCTTGGCTACACCTTC.

J is TRBJ1-2 and V is TRBV19; D is undetermined. Germline CDR1 is LNHDA and CDR2 is SQIVND (reference sequence). The V and J ends lost 8 bases and 2 bases respectively, with 21 bases between them. The CDR3 is 16 amino acids. DNA of the CDR3: TGTGCCAGTGCCCGAGGGCCAGGTGGAGGAAACTATGGCTACACCTTC. Its protein product is CASARGPGGGNYGYTF. Drawing the rest from reference TRBV19 and TRBJ1-2, the complete variable domain is DGGITQSPKYLFRKEGQNVTLSCEQNLNHDAMYWYRQDPGQGLRLIYYSQIVNDFQKGDIAEGYSVSREKKESFPLTVTSAQKNPTAFYLCASARGPGGGNYGYTFGSGTRLTVV.

This clonotype was recorded a few times. The chain employs TRBV15 and TRBJ1-1; TRBD1 might be the D (5 bases). V shed 1 base and J shed 10 bases, with 10 bases lying between them. The V gene's germline CDR1 is LNHNV and CDR2 YYDKDF (reference sequence). The CDR3 runs to 12 residues. The CDR3 here is CATSRVGGGAFF. The CDR3, as DNA: TGTGCCACCAGCAGAGTCGGGGGGGGAGCTTTCTTT.

This clonotype was counted only a few times. This chain uses TRBV7-9 with TRBJ1-2, with 9 bases aligning to TRBD1. In germline, CDR1 is SEHNR, CDR2 FQNEAQ (reference sequence). V lost 6 bases to trimming and J lost 6 bases; unmatched junction nucleotides: 8. CDR3 length: 14 amino acids. The CDR3 DNA reads TGTGCCAGCAGGGCTACTACAGGGGGCGATGGCTACACCTTC. It encodes CASRATTGGDGYTF.

This clonotype was seen a few times. This chain joins TRBV6-5 and TRBJ1-6, with D perhaps TRBD1 (5 bases). This CDR3 is built from 10 residues. The V end lost 8 bases, the J end lost 14 bases, and 10 bases lay between the germline ends. Germline values: CDR1 MNHEY, CDR2 SVGAGI. The CDR3 DNA sequence: TGTGCCAGCTTGGGGGTAACCCTCCACTTT. Translated, it gives CASLGVTLHF.

This clonotype has at least ten counts. The gene calls are TRBV7-2 and TRBJ2-1, with 7 bases fitting TRBD1. The germline gives CDR1 SGHTA, CDR2 FQGNSA. Germline trimming cut 5 bases from V and 5 bases from J; bases unmatched to any gene: 12. The CDR3 extends over 16 amino acids. The CDR3 region is CASSTPDDRADNEQFF. DNA of the CDR3: TGTGCCAGCAGCACTCCCGATGACAGGGCGGACAATGAGCAGTTCTTC.

CDR3 loop: CASSHRDRHNEQFF. In DNA form, the CDR3 reads TGTGCCAGTAGTCACCGGGACAGACACAATGAGCAGTTCTTC. V and J are TRBV19 and TRBJ2-1; 7 bases fit TRBD1. J gave up 5 bases and V 5 bases, and 6 bases lay outside the gene matches. The CDR3 totals 14 residues. Germline V lookup: CDR1 LNHDA, CDR2 SQIVND (reference sequence).

The table lists this clonotype with a count of one. One end of the junction does not line up with germline, which may come from a read error. The chain links TRBV4-3 to TRBJ2-7, with 9 bases that match TRBD1. Germline loops: CDR1 LGHNA, CDR2 YSLEER. This CDR3 region has 15 residues. The CDR3 DNA follows: TGCGCCTGCAGCCAGGGGACAGGGAGCTCCTACGAGCAGTACTTC. This gives the protein CACSQGTGSSYEQYF.

This clonotype was counted at least ten times. CDR3 sequence: CASRFLGGLTDTQYF. In nucleotides, the CDR3 is TGTGCCAGCAGATTTTTGGGGGGCCTCACAGATACGCAGTATTTT. J is TRBJ2-3 and V is TRBV5-5; D is possibly TRBD1 or TRBD2 (6 bases each). The CDR3 totals 15 residues. Trimming pared 5 bases from V and 2 bases from J, leaving 15 bases between. Germline V gene sequence: CDR1 SGHKS, CDR2 YYEKEE (reference sequence).

This clonotype was observed at least ten times. The V and J genes are TRBV27 and TRBJ2-1; 10 positions agree with TRBD1. Germline CDR1 is MNHEY and CDR2 is SMNVEV (reference sequence). There are 15 residues in the CDR3. Unmatched junction bases numbered 4, after V lost 5 bases and J lost 3 bases. CDR3 nucleotide sequence: TGTGCCAGCAGTAGACAGGGGGCTTACTACAATGAGCAGTTCTTC. Its protein product is CASSRQGAYYNEQFF.

Many counts were recorded for this clonotype. The chain combines TRBV12-3 or TRBV12-4 with TRBJ1-5, with D possibly being TRBD1 (5 bases). This CDR3 is 15 amino acids long. V was clipped by 0 bases and J by 11 bases, with 17 bases between them. CDR3 sequence reads: CASSLAQGGTMAQHF. For the CDR3, the DNA is TGTGCCAGCAGTTTAGCCCAGGGTGGAACAATGGCCCAGCATTTT.

This clonotype was found many times. V usage is TRBV7-2 and J usage is TRBJ1-1; TRBD1 is a possible D gene (6 bases). The V end lost 7 bases, the J end lost 4 bases, and 13 bases lay between the germline ends. CDR1 and CDR2 from the germline V gene are SGHTA and FQGNSA. The CDR3 runs to 13 residues. The CDR3 DNA reads as TGTGCCAGCACGTCCACAGGGTCCACTGAAGCTTTCTTT. It codes for CASTSTGSTEAFF. The full variable domain, with the rest looked up from reference TRBV7-2 and TRBJ1-1, is GAGVSQSPSNKVTEKGKDVELRCDPISGHTALYWYRQSLGQGLEFLIYFQGNSAPDKSGLPSDRFSAERTGGSVSTLTIQRTQQEDSAVYLCASTSTGSTEAFFGQGTRLTVV.

The chain has TRBV20-1 and TRBJ2-1; maybe TRBD2 (5 bases). CDR3 length: 16 residues. V was trimmed by 3 bases and J by 2 bases, leaving 17 bases between them. From germline, CDR1 is DFQATT and CDR2 SNEGSKA (reference sequence). The CDR3 is CSASPRERQAYNEQFF. The CDR3 region has the DNA TGCAGTGCTAGTCCCCGAGAGCGGCAGGCCTACAATGAGCAGTTCTTC.

This clonotype appeared many times. The rearrangement joins TRBV29-1 to TRBJ2-1, with 10 bases that match TRBD2. Trimming removed 5 bases from V and 9 bases from J; junction bases left unmatched: 4. Germline assignment: CDR1 SQVTM and CDR2 ANQGSEA. This CDR3 contains 12 residues. The CDR3 nucleotides read TGCAGCGTTAGCGGGGGGGTAGGTGAGCAGTTCTTC. This translates into CSVSGGVGEQFF.

This clonotype was recorded at least ten times. V usage is TRBV27 and J usage is TRBJ2-1; 8 bases agree with TRBD2. V dropped 6 bases and J dropped 10; count of bases not matched to a gene: 17. Germline loops: CDR1 MNHEY, CDR2 SMNVEV (reference sequence). This CDR3 comprises 16 residues. This CDR3 reads CASSSTPGLGVGEQFF. CDR3 nucleotide sequence: TGTGCCAGCAGCTCTACCCCGGGACTAGGGGTTGGAGAGCAGTTCTTC.

This clonotype showed up many times. V usage is TRBV5-8 and J usage is TRBJ1-3; D might be TRBD1 (5 bases). The CDR3 extends over 17 amino acids. Germline V gene data show CDR1 as SGHTS and CDR2 as YDEGEE. Trimming stripped 7 bases from V and 0 bases from J, with 20 bases between. The CDR3 reads CASLGGPVPSSGNTIYF. DNA of the CDR3: TGTGCCAGCCTGGGGGGACCGGTCCCCTCCTCTGGAAACACCATATATTTT.

This clonotype was counted only a few times. This rearrangement joins TRBV5-1 to TRBJ2-6; maybe TRBD1 (6 bases). The CDR3 has 18 residues. V lost 8 bases to trimming and J lost 0 bases, with 21 bases between them. Germline CDR1 reads SGHRS; CDR2 reads YFSETQ. CDR3 protein: CASPTGSVRASGANVLTF. Written as DNA, the CDR3 is TGCGCCAGTCCGACAGGCTCCGTTCGGGCCTCTGGGGCCAACGTCCTGACTTTC.

This clonotype was detected many times. The CDR3 spells CASIGGNVQYF. In DNA, the CDR3 is TGCGCCAGCATCGGAGGGAACGTGCAGTACTTC. This chain links TRBV5-1 with TRBJ2-7, with a tentative D call TRBD2 (6 bases). With 6 bases removed from V and 9 bases from J, the gap between germline ends came to 13 bases. The V gene's germline CDR1 is SGHRS and CDR2 YFSETQ. CDR3 size: 11 residues.

This clonotype was seen ten or more times. The chain recombines TRBV6-5 with TRBJ1-6, with 8 bases lining up with TRBD1. The CDR3 contains 15 residues. From germline, CDR1 is MNHEY and CDR2 SVGAGI. The ends lost 4 bases at V and 16 bases at J; junction bases unmatched: 15. CDR3 amino acids: CASSSPRLEYRGLHF. CDR3 nucleotides: TGTGCCAGCAGTTCCCCCCGACTGGAGTACAGGGGGCTCCACTTT.

In this sample, this clonotype turned up many times. The chain joins TRBV5-1 to TRBJ1-2, with TRBD1 matching over 7 bases. Losses at the gene ends were 4 bases for V and 2 bases for J; bases not matched to a gene: 2. This CDR3 is built from 13 residues. In germline, CDR1 is SGHRS, CDR2 YFSETQ. CDR3 coding DNA: TGCGCCAGCAGCATGGGACAGAACTATGGCTACACCTTC. As protein: CASSMGQNYGYTF.

V and J are TRBV6-5 and TRBJ1-5; 11 bases align to TRBD1. CDR1 is MNHEY, CDR2 SVGAGI, per germline. After removal of 4 bases from V and 4 bases from J, the junction contained 12 bases not matched to a gene. CDR3 length: 18 residues. In DNA form, the CDR3 reads TGTGCCAGCAGTTTCCGACCCGGGACAGGGGGAATGAATCAGCCCCAGCATTTT. Translation: CASSFRPGTGGMNQPQHF.

This clonotype has only a few counts. The junction shows a germline mismatch at one end, possibly a read error. The rearrangement joins TRBV7-7 to TRBJ2-1, with 13 bases that match TRBD2. Germline CDR1 reads SSHAT; CDR2 reads FNYEAQ (reference sequence). The CDR3 covers 15 residues. In DNA, the CDR3 is TGTGCTAGCAGCTTTGGGACTAGCGGGATTGGTGAGCAGTTCTTC. Residues: CASSFGTSGIGEQFF.

This clonotype was seen repeatedly, ten times or more. The chain links TRBV4-3 to TRBJ1-4, with D tentatively TRBD1 (5 bases). Germline V gene sequence: CDR1 LGHNA, CDR2 YSLEER. CDR3 length: 16 amino acids. The ends were cut back, 4 bases at V and 5 bases at J, with 17 bases in the middle. The CDR3 spells CASSRSGRERNEKLFF. The CDR3 DNA follows: TGCGCCAGCAGCCGTTCCGGCAGGGAAAGGAATGAAAAACTGTTTTTT.